The 27 T cell receptor beta chains below all came from one sample that was sequenced in a study of T cells in Graves' hyperthyroidism and ophthalmopathy. TCR beta CDR3 sequences were amplified from RNA transcripts. The TCR CDR3 first-round RT-PCR relied on the HTBI primer set. MiXCR, run by TCRdb on the multiplex PCR reads, gives a single entry per CDR3 protein. The sample holds approximately 480,000 distinct CDR3 sequences, roughly 20% seen once. The specimen sequenced was blood. These TCRs come from a man aged 18 to 30 with Graves' hyperthyroidism.

This clonotype appeared many times. The V and J genes are TRBV20-1 and TRBJ1-3, with 7 bases aligning to TRBD1. CDR3 size: 19 residues. The V gene end was trimmed by 3 bases and the J gene end by 7 bases; junction bases not matched to a gene: 24. From germline, CDR1 is DFQATT and CDR2 SNEGSKA (reference sequence). Here the CDR3 DNA reads TGCAGTGCTAGGAACTACCACCGAAACGGGGACAGTTTGGATAACACCATATATTTT. Its protein product is CSARNYHRNGDSLDNTIYF.

Many counts were recorded for this clonotype. The rearrangement links TRBV6-1 to TRBJ1-5; tentative D call: TRBD1 (5 bases). The CDR3 has 15 residues. Looked up from germline, CDR1 is MNHNS and CDR2 is SASEGT. The germline V and J ends were trimmed by 8 bases and 0 bases, with 14 bases remaining between them. CDR3 DNA sequence: TGTGCCAGCGGGGCCGCCCTATATAGCAATCAGCCCCAGCATTTT. Translating gives CASGAALYSNQPQHF.

For this clonotype: The germline gene is not matched at one end of the junction; a read error may be the cause. V is TRBV20-1 and J is TRBJ2-4; TRBD1 aligns across 9 bases. From germline, CDR1 is DFQATT and CDR2 SNEGSKA (reference sequence). CDR3 length: 15 residues. The CDR3 DNA reads TGCAGTGCTAGTCTCCGGGACAGGGCCCGCGACATTAAGTACTTC. Protein: CSASLRDRARDIKYF.

The sample holds many counts of this clonotype. J is TRBJ2-2 and V is TRBV13; possibly TRBD1 for D (6 bases). The CDR3 loop spans 15 amino acids. The V and J ends lost 5 bases and 3 bases respectively, with 13 bases between them. CDR1 is PRHDT, CDR2 FYEKMQ, per germline (reference sequence). CDR3 bases: TGTGCCAGCAGCATACAGGGTATGGACACCGGGGAGCTGTTTTTT. Amino acid sequence: CASSIQGMDTGELFF.

In the case of this clonotype: This may stem from a read error, because a much larger clone lies one nucleotide away. The chain combines TRBV29-1 with TRBJ1-2; tentatively, D is TRBD1 (5 bases). The V gene's germline CDR1 is SQVTM and CDR2 ANQGSEA. This CDR3 has 12 amino acids. The DNA of the CDR3 is TGTAGCGTTGAAGATCAGGGAAGTCGCTTCACCTTC. Translated, it gives CSVEDQGSRFTF.

This clonotype occurred a few times. The chain couples TRBV10-3 to TRBJ2-7, with 15 positions matching TRBD2. V trimming: 5 bases; J trimming: 6 bases; junction bases outside the gene matches: 8. CDR3 length: 16 amino acids. From germline, CDR1 is ENHRY and CDR2 SYGVKD. CDR3 amino acids: CAISPRTSGGASEQYF. In DNA form, the CDR3 reads TGTGCCATCAGTCCCCGGACTAGCGGGGGGGCCTCCGAGCAGTACTTC.

The chain uses TRBV28 and TRBJ1-6; D unresolved. CDR3 length: 15 residues. Per the germline V gene, CDR1 is MDHEN and CDR2 is SYDVKM. V was trimmed by 6 bases and J by 7 bases, leaving 16 bases between them. Written as DNA, the CDR3 is TGTGCCAGCAGCTTGTGGTATCCTAGCAATTCACCCCTCCACTTT. This translates into CASSLWYPSNSPLHF. The complete variable domain, with remaining parts taken from reference TRBV28 and TRBJ1-6, reads DVKVTQSSRYLVKRTGEKVFLECVQDMDHENMFWYRQDPGLGLRLIYFSYDVKMKEKGDIPEGYSVSREKKERFSLILESASTNQTSMYLCASSLWYPSNSPLHFGNGTRLTVT.

This clonotype occurred many times. The chain is built from TRBV7-9 and TRBJ1-5; 7 bases are shared with TRBD1. The germline V gene encodes CDR1 SEHNR and CDR2 FQNEAQ (reference sequence). This CDR3 is 13 amino acids long. V trimming: 9 bases; J trimming: 2 bases; junction bases outside the gene matches: 4. CDR3 residues: CASAGTGNQPQHF. The CDR3 DNA is TGTGCCAGTGCTGGGACAGGCAATCAGCCCCAGCATTTT.

This clonotype was picked up a small number of times. The rearrangement links TRBV11-2 to TRBJ2-7, with TRBD1 identical over 9 bases. The germline V gene encodes CDR1 SGHAT and CDR2 FQNNGV. The length of the CDR3 is 15 residues. V dropped 5 bases and J dropped 5; count of bases not matched to a gene: 10. The DNA for the CDR3 is TGTGCCAGCAGCCCAGGAAGGACAGGGGTCGACGAGCAGTACTTC. Translating gives CASSPGRTGVDEQYF.

This clonotype was observed many times. The chain links TRBV2 to TRBJ2-2, with D hard to call. Germline V gene lookup returns CDR1 SNHLY and CDR2 FYNNEI. CDR3 length equals 12 residues. The ends were cut back, 9 bases at V and 2 bases at J, with 7 bases in the middle. The CDR3 loop is CASYTNTGELFF. CDR3 nucleotides: TGTGCCAGTTACACCAACACCGGGGAGCTGTTTTTT.

Comment on this clonotype: This could be a read error, since a much larger clone is one nucleotide away. The J gene is TRBJ2-5, the V gene TRBV2; no clear D gene. The CDR3 is 12 amino acids. Germline CDR1 is SNHLY and CDR2 is FYNNEI. The CDR3 loop is CASRTDQETRYF. The CDR3 DNA follows: TGTGCCAGCAGGACGGACCAAGAGACCCGGTACTTC.

This clonotype was detected only once. Mismatch with germline at one junction end may stem from a read error. The chain couples TRBV3-1 to TRBJ1-5, with D possibly being TRBD1 (6 bases). This CDR3 spans 14 amino acids. The germline CDR1 and CDR2 sequences are LGHDT and YNNKEL (reference sequence). The CDR3 nucleotides read TGTACCAGCAGCCAAGGGGGGGGCAATCAGCCCCAGCATTTT. It translates to CTSSQGGGNQPQHF.

The chain uses TRBV4-1 and TRBJ1-5; D unresolved. Trimming took off 1 base at V and 5 bases at J, with 12 bases between the two ends. The germline V gene encodes CDR1 MGHRA and CDR2 YSYEKL. The CDR3 spans 15 residues. CDR3 nucleotides: TGCGCCAGCAGCCAAGGGCCCCGAGTATATCAGCCCCAGCATTTT. This encodes CASSQGPRVYQPQHF.

This clonotype has ten or more counts. The chain uses TRBV7-8 and TRBJ2-5; 11 bases are a match to TRBD2. The length of the CDR3 is 16 residues. V dropped 1 base and J dropped 7; count of bases not matched to a gene: 8. Germline V CDR1 and CDR2: SGHVS, FQNEAQ. CDR3 coding DNA: TGTGCCAGCAGCTTAGGTCTAGCGGGGGGACTGGGGACCCAGTACTTC. Its translation is CASSLGLAGGLGTQYF.

This clonotype was counted at least ten times. A much larger clone lies one base from this, so it may be a read error. The chain recombines TRBV12-3 or TRBV12-4 with TRBJ2-6; weak D call: TRBD1 (6 bases). The CDR3 length is 12 residues. The CDR3 nucleotides are TGTGCCAGCAGTTTAGGGACAGACGTCCCGACTTTC. Its protein is CASSLGTDVPTF.

Ten or more counts support this clonotype. V and J are TRBV13 and TRBJ2-3; D ambiguous. CDR3 size: 13 residues. Germline CDR1 and CDR2: PRHDT and FYEKMQ (reference sequence). V was clipped by 4 bases and J by 5 bases, with 10 bases between them. The DNA of the CDR3 is TGTGCCAGCAGCTCCCGACTTCTAGATACGCAGTATTTT. It codes for CASSSRLLDTQYF. Variable domain in full (rest from reference TRBV13 and TRBJ2-3): AAGVIQSPRHLIKEKRETATLKCYPIPRHDTVYWYQQGPGQDPQFLISFYEKMQSDKGSIPDRFSAQQFSDYHSELNMSSLELGDSALYFCASSSRLLDTQYFGPGTRLTVL.

The rearrangement uses TRBV11-1 and TRBJ2-7; TRBD2 agrees at 10 bases. The length of the CDR3 is 16 residues. The germline CDR1 and CDR2 sequences are SGHAT and FQDESV (reference sequence). With 3 bases clipped from V and 0 bases from J, the junction kept 5 bases outside the gene matches. CDR3 sequence: CASSFSGGYPSYEQYF. CDR3 coding DNA: TGTGCCAGCAGCTTTAGCGGGGGGTACCCCTCCTACGAGCAGTACTTC.

This clonotype has a handful of counts. The chain links TRBV5-5 to TRBJ1-2; 7 nucleotides line up with TRBD1. The trim removed 4 bases at V and 0 bases at J, leaving 6 bases unmatched. Germline values: CDR1 SGHKS, CDR2 YYEKEE (reference sequence). This CDR3 comprises 15 residues. CDR3 amino acids: CASSHRQGANYGYTF. CDR3 coding DNA: TGTGCCAGCAGCCATAGACAGGGTGCTAACTATGGCTACACCTTC.

This clonotype was counted at least ten times. The genes are TRBV11-2 and TRBJ1-1, with 8 bases aligning to TRBD1. The CDR3 covers 16 residues. Germline V gene sequence: CDR1 SGHAT, CDR2 FQNNGV. J lost 0 bases, V lost 3 bases, and 6 bases had no gene match. The CDR3 DNA follows: TGTGCCAGCAGCTTTCCCAGGGGGCGCCTGAACACTGAAGCTTTCTTT. Translating gives CASSFPRGRLNTEAFF.

The chain joins TRBV19 to TRBJ1-1; possibly TRBD1 for D (5 bases). Looked up from germline, CDR1 is LNHDA and CDR2 is SQIVND (reference sequence). The germline V and J ends were trimmed by 9 bases and 1 base, with 15 bases remaining between them. This CDR3 region has 14 residues. CDR3 DNA sequence: TGTGCCAGCCGGTGGGGGTGGGGGAACACTGAAGCTTTCTTT. This gives the protein CASRWGWGNTEAFF.

This clonotype came up many times. The chain joins TRBV5-6 to TRBJ1-5; 7 bases fit TRBD1. The junction had 5 bases not matched to a gene; V was cut back by 4 bases and J by 1 base. Germline CDR1 and CDR2: SGHDT and YYEEEE. The CDR3 extends over 15 amino acids. CDR3 loop: CASSHYRGSNQPQHF. CDR3 bases: TGTGCCAGCAGCCACTACAGGGGAAGCAATCAGCCCCAGCATTTT.

The chain couples TRBV6-5 to TRBJ2-2, with 10 bases fitting TRBD2. CDR1 and CDR2 (germline): MNHEY, SVGAGI. The CDR3 length is 17 residues. The V segment lost 1 base and the J segment 4 bases; nucleotides outside the gene matches: 6. The CDR3 coding sequence is TGTGCCAGCAGTTACTTAGCGGGAGGTCGGGGCACCGGGGAGCTGTTTTTT. Translated: CASSYLAGGRGTGELFF.

This sequence joins TRBV30 and TRBJ1-1; TRBD1 is a possible D gene (5 bases). Per germline, CDR1 GTSNPN and CDR2 SVGIG (reference sequence). V gave up 2 bases and J gave up 5 bases, with 12 bases separating them. This CDR3 has 13 amino acids. The CDR3 DNA follows: TGTGCCTGGAGTCCACGGAGGGGAACTGAAGCTTTCTTT. Amino acids: CAWSPRRGTEAFF.

This clonotype was counted between two and nine times. V and J are TRBV24-1 and TRBJ2-7; D gene unclear. Germline V gene lookup returns CDR1 KGHDR and CDR2 SFDVKD. This CDR3 comprises 13 residues. V dropped 4 bases and J dropped 9 bases, with 15 bases sitting between them. DNA of the CDR3: TGTGCCACCAGTGACCCAACTCAAGGAGTGCAGTACTTC. It yields the protein CATSDPTQGVQYF.

This clonotype was picked up many times. The chain joins TRBV6-5 to TRBJ2-7; D is uncertain. This CDR3 spans 13 amino acids. V gave up 5 bases and J gave up 3 bases, with 11 bases separating them. Germline V gene sequence: CDR1 MNHEY, CDR2 SVGAGI. CDR3 amino acids: CASSPDPLYEQYF. Here the CDR3 DNA reads TGTGCCAGCAGTCCCGACCCTCTCTACGAGCAGTACTTC.

The V and J genes are TRBV12-3 or TRBV12-4 and TRBJ1-1; a weak D match, TRBD1 (6 bases). Trimming shortened V by 7 bases and J by 8 bases, and 14 bases separated the two germline ends. The length of the CDR3 is 12 residues. This chain's CDR3 is CASTKDSTEAFF. CDR3 bases: TGTGCCAGCACTAAGGACAGCACCGAAGCTTTCTTT.

This clonotype appeared a single time. The gene calls are TRBV19 and TRBJ1-2; TRBD1 agrees at 7 bases. Germline trimming cut 5 bases from V and 4 bases from J; bases unmatched to any gene: 16. The CDR3 runs 17 residues. CDR1 and CDR2 from the germline V gene are LNHDA and SQIVND (reference sequence). The CDR3 DNA sequence: TGTGCCAGTAGTCCAGGGGTCTACAGGGGAGCGGGCTATGGCTACACCTTC. Its translation is CASSPGVYRGAGYGYTF.